One sample yielded the 24 T cell receptor beta chains listed below, sequenced in a study of patients and donors after allogeneic stem cell transplantation. One entry per CDR3 protein results from TCRdb running MiXCR on the RT-PCR reads. Here the sample spans some 40,000 distinct CDR3 sequences, under 35% being singletons. The sequenced sample consisted of blood, either unsorted or a sorted T cell fraction (not recorded which). The origin of the receptors is a human donor who was either an allogeneic HSCT recipient or a stem cell or donor lymphocyte infusion donor (not recorded which). It is not recorded whose cells these are; they may come from a transplant donor.

This clonotype was recorded many times. This chain links TRBV6-1 with TRBJ1-5; a weak D match, TRBD1 (6 bases). The CDR3 covers 14 residues. Per germline, CDR1 MNHNS and CDR2 SASEGT. Trimming removed 4 bases at V and 5 bases at J, with 12 bases between. The CDR3 region is CASSVEGGDQPQHF. The CDR3 DNA reads as TGTGCCAGCAGTGTTGAAGGGGGAGATCAGCCCCAGCATTTT.

The rearrangement uses TRBV29-1 and TRBJ2-7; 15 nucleotides match TRBD2. Germline assignment: CDR1 SQVTM and CDR2 ANQGSEA. Unmatched junction bases numbered 8, after V lost 5 bases and J lost 0 bases. The CDR3 sequence is 17 residues long. The CDR3 loop is CSVRTSGRALYSYEQYF. The CDR3 DNA is TGCAGCGTTCGGACTAGCGGGAGGGCCTTGTACTCCTACGAGCAGTACTTC.

The CDR3 loop reads CAWRKDWRDSYEQYF. The CDR3 nucleotides read TGTGCCTGGAGAAAGGACTGGAGGGATTCCTACGAGCAGTACTTC. This chain connects TRBV30 to TRBJ2-7; D might be TRBD2 (6 bases). Germline V gene sequence: CDR1 GTSNPN, CDR2 SVGIG (reference sequence). V gave up 3 bases and J gave up 1 base, with 16 bases separating them. The CDR3 is 15 residues long.

V gene TRBV20-1 combines with J gene TRBJ1-5, with 8 bases fitting TRBD1. The CDR3 has 16 amino acids. With V trimmed by 5 bases and J by 4 bases, 13 bases remained unmatched. Germline CDR1 is DFQATT and CDR2 is SNEGSKA (reference sequence). CDR3 protein: CSAHVGDRGLNQPQHF. The CDR3, as DNA: TGCAGTGCTCACGTCGGAGACAGGGGACTGAATCAGCCCCAGCATTTT.

This clonotype was counted between two and nine times. The rearrangement joins TRBV4-3 to TRBJ2-3; D not resolved. The CDR3 contains 15 residues. Trimming cost V 1 base and J 4 bases, with 12 bases left between them. Germline V gives CDR1 LGHNA, CDR2 YSLEER. CDR3: CASSQVVLGPDTQYF. The CDR3 DNA is TGCGCCAGCAGCCAAGTCGTCTTGGGTCCAGATACGCAGTATTTT.

This clonotype was recorded once. Sequence at one end of the junction differs from germline and may be a read error. In DNA, the CDR3 is TGTGCTAGCAGCTTAGTAGGGGACACAGATACGCAGTATTTT. It codes for CASSLVGDTDTQYF. V is TRBV7-7 and J is TRBJ2-3; D is possibly TRBD1 (5 bases). The CDR3 runs 14 residues. Germline assignment: CDR1 SSHAT and CDR2 FNYEAQ (reference sequence).

This clonotype came up many times. The CDR3 loop reads CASSRLPDRPPQHF. For the CDR3, the DNA is TGTGCCAGCAGCCGTCTCCCGGACCGACCGCCCCAGCATTTT. The chain couples TRBV11-1 to TRBJ1-5; no reliable D call. V was pared by 5 bases and J by 9 bases, with 17 bases between. The length of the CDR3 is 14 residues. Germline CDR1 and CDR2: SGHAT and FQDESV (reference sequence).

The chain combines TRBV18 with TRBJ2-5; D remains ambiguous. Germline assignment: CDR1 KGHSH and CDR2 LQKENI. V was pared by 5 bases and J by 1 base, with 8 bases between. The CDR3 is 13 residues long. CDR3: CASSAWTQETQYF. The CDR3, as DNA: TGTGCCAGCTCAGCGTGGACCCAAGAGACCCAGTACTTC.

This clonotype was seen just once. This chain connects TRBV5-1 to TRBJ2-2; the match to TRBD2 covers 7 bases. The germline gives CDR1 SGHRS, CDR2 YFSETQ. V trimming: 4 bases; J trimming: 6 bases; junction bases outside the gene matches: 9. The CDR3 is 15 residues long. The CDR3 protein is CASSPSAGASGELFF. DNA of the CDR3: TGCGCCAGCAGCCCGAGTGCGGGAGCGTCCGGGGAGCTGTTTTTT.

The chain links TRBV7-9 to TRBJ2-5; 12 nucleotides agree with TRBD2. This CDR3 comprises 15 residues. Germline V lookup: CDR1 SEHNR, CDR2 FQNEAQ (reference sequence). V was clipped by 5 bases and J by 2 bases; unmatched bases: 3. In DNA, the CDR3 is TGTGCCAGCAGCCGGACTAGCGGGAAACAAGAGACCCAGTACTTC. Translated, it gives CASSRTSGKQETQYF.

The DNA of the CDR3 is TGTGCCAGCAGCAACAGAAACGGCCTGCAGCCCCAGCATTTT. This sequence encodes CASSNRNGLQPQHF. The chain uses TRBV7-9 and TRBJ1-5; the D is unclear. With 5 bases removed from V and 7 bases from J, the gap between germline ends came to 15 bases. This CDR3 is built from 14 residues. Germline-derived CDR1 and CDR2 are SEHNR and FQNEAQ (reference sequence).

V usage is TRBV7-2 and J usage is TRBJ2-5; 7 nucleotides agree with TRBD1. The V segment lost 5 bases and the J segment 4 bases; nucleotides outside the gene matches: 10. Germline CDR1 SGHTA, CDR2 FQGNSA. This CDR3 contains 15 residues. CDR3 nucleotides: TGTGCCAGCAGCGACCACCGGGACAGCATAGAGACCCAGTACTTC. Amino acids: CASSDHRDSIETQYF.

This clonotype was detected many times. The chain has TRBV5-1 and TRBJ1-2; D may be TRBD1 (5 bases). Trimming removed 4 bases at V and 3 bases at J, with 7 bases between. Germline V gives CDR1 SGHRS, CDR2 YFSETQ. The CDR3 has 12 amino acids. The CDR3 region is CASSGGYYGYTF. CDR3 bases: TGCGCCAGCAGCGGGGGATACTATGGCTACACCTTC.

This clonotype was seen more than once but under ten times. The V call is TRBV12-3 or TRBV12-4, the J call TRBJ2-2, with 7 bases fitting TRBD2. V lost 8 bases to trimming and J lost 4 bases; unmatched junction nucleotides: 7. CDR3 size: 14 residues. This chain's CDR3 is CASAGVIGTGELFF. DNA for the CDR3: TGTGCCAGCGCGGGGGTAATTGGCACCGGGGAGCTGTTTTTT.

This clonotype has only a few counts. In DNA form, the CDR3 reads TGTGCCAGCAGTTACTCCACCGGGACTAGTGCTGAAAAGCAGTTCTTC. The encoded protein is CASSYSTGTSAEKQFF. The gene calls are TRBV6-5 and TRBJ2-1, with 8 positions matching TRBD2. The V gene's germline CDR1 is MNHEY and CDR2 SVGAGI. CDR3 length: 16 residues. Trimming cost V 0 bases and J 11 bases; bases outside gene matches: 12.

The genes are TRBV7-2 and TRBJ2-5; the D is unclear. CDR3 size: 13 residues. V was trimmed by 3 bases and J by 5 bases, leaving 10 bases between them. Looked up from germline, CDR1 is SGHTA and CDR2 is FQGNSA. CDR3 loop: CASSFTDWETQYF. CDR3 DNA sequence: TGTGCCAGCAGCTTCACAGATTGGGAGACCCAGTACTTC.

The J gene is TRBJ1-2, the V gene TRBV12-3 or TRBV12-4, with 7 bases matching TRBD1. V shed 5 bases and J 2 bases; nucleotides not matched to a gene: 14. This CDR3 has 17 amino acids. The CDR3 protein is CASSLTPNRGSNYGYTF. CDR3 in DNA: TGTGCCAGCAGTCTAACCCCTAACAGGGGTTCCAACTATGGCTACACCTTC.

This chain links TRBV5-4 with TRBJ2-7; 12 positions match TRBD2. The length of the CDR3 is 14 residues. Germline CDR1 SGHNT, CDR2 YYREEE (reference sequence). The trim removed 4 bases at V and 5 bases at J, leaving 4 bases unmatched. CDR3: CASSQTSGSNEQYF. The CDR3 DNA reads as TGTGCCAGCAGCCAGACTAGCGGGAGCAACGAGCAGTACTTC. Together with reference TRBV5-4 and TRBJ2-7, the CDR3 gives the full variable domain: ETGVTQSPTHLIKTRGQQVTLRCSSQSGHNTVSWYQQALGQGPQFIFQYYREEENGRGNFPPRFSGLQFPNYSSELNVNALELDDSALYLCASSQTSGSNEQYFGPGTRLTVT.

This clonotype was observed a handful of times. The V gene is TRBV6-5, the J gene TRBJ2-2; the D is unclear. The CDR3 covers 13 residues. Between the trimmed V and J ends, which lost 6 bases and 3 bases, there was a span of 8 bases. Germline V gene lookup returns CDR1 MNHEY and CDR2 SVGAGI. DNA of the CDR3: TGTGCCAGCAGATCCACCTACACCGGGGAGCTGTTTTTT. Its protein product is CASRSTYTGELFF.

This clonotype came up a few times. The chain joins TRBV28 to TRBJ1-2; D remains unclear. Germline V CDR1 and CDR2: MDHEN, SYDVKM. V shed 5 bases and J shed 5 bases, with 15 bases lying between them. This CDR3 spans 14 amino acids. CDR3 protein: CASSLPQRSYGYTF. Here the CDR3 DNA reads TGTGCCAGCAGTCTCCCACAGAGGTCTTATGGCTACACCTTC.

This chain uses TRBV18 with TRBJ2-7; 8 positions match TRBD1. This CDR3 is built from 15 residues. The V gene's germline CDR1 is KGHSH and CDR2 LQKENI. V lost 0 bases to trimming and J lost 3 bases; unmatched junction nucleotides: 4. The CDR3 DNA follows: TGTGCCAGCTCACCACCGGACAGGGCACGCTACGAGCAGTACTTC. It specifies CASSPPDRARYEQYF.

The rearrangement uses TRBV7-2 and TRBJ2-5, with D tentatively TRBD1 (7 bases). The V gene's germline CDR1 is SGHTA and CDR2 FQGNSA. Trimming pared 5 bases from V and 3 bases from J, leaving 13 bases between. There are 14 residues in the CDR3. CDR3 amino acids: CASSVQGRKETQYF. The CDR3 region has the DNA TGTGCCAGCAGCGTACAGGGGAGGAAAGAGACCCAGTACTTC.

The chain links TRBV5-1 to TRBJ2-7; 13 bases line up with TRBD2. The CDR3 spans 17 residues. The germline CDR1 and CDR2 sequences are SGHRS and YFSETQ. Losses at the gene ends were 2 bases for V and 1 base for J; bases not matched to a gene: 6. The CDR3 nucleotides are TGCGCCAGCAGCTTAGGACTAGCGGGGGATCCATCCTACGAGCAGTACTTC. This codes for CASSLGLAGDPSYEQYF.

This clonotype was found a few times. This sequence joins TRBV7-3 and TRBJ2-3; TRBD2 matches 8 bases. The CDR3 is made up of 16 amino acids. Germline assignment: CDR1 SGHTA and CDR2 FQGTGA. The V and J ends lost 5 bases and 0 bases, in that order; junction bases with no gene match: 7. CDR3 in amino acids: CASSPIAGPSTDTQYF. CDR3 in DNA: TGTGCCAGCAGCCCCATAGCGGGACCTAGCACAGATACGCAGTATTTT.